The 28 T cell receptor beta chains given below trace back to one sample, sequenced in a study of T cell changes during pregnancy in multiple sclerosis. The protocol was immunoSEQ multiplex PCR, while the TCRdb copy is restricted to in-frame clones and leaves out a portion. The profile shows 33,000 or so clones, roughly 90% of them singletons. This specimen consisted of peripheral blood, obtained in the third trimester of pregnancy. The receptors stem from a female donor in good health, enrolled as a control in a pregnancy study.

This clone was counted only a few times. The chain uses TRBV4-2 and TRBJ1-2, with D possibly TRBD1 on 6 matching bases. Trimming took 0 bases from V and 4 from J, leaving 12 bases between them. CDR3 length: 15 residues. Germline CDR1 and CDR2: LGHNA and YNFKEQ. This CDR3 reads CASSQDFNRAYGYTF. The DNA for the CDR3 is TGTGCCAGCAGCCAAGACTTTAACAGGGCCTATGGCTACACCTTC.

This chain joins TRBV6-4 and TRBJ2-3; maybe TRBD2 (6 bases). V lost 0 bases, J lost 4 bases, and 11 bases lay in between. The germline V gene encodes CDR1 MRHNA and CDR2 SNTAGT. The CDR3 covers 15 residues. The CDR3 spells CASSDSSEGPDTQYF. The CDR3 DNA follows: TGTGCCAGCAGTGACTCGTCGGAGGGTCCAGATACGCAGTATTTT.

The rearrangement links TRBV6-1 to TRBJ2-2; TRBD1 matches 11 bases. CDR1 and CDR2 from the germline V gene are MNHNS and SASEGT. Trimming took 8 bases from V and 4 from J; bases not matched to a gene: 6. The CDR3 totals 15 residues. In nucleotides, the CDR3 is TGTGCCAGCTTCGGACAGGGGGCGGGCACCGGGGAGCTGTTTTTT. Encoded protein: CASFGQGAGTGELFF.

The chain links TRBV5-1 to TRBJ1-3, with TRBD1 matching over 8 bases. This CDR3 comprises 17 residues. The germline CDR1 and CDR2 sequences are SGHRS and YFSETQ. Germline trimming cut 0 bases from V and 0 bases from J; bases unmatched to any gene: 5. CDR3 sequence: CASSLADRVSSGNTIYF. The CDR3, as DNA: TGCGCCAGCAGCTTGGCGGACAGGGTCTCCTCTGGAAACACCATATATTTT.

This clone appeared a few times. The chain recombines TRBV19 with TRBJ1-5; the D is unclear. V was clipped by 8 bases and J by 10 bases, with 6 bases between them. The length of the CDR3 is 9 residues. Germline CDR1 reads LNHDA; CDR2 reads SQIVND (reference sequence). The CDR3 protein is CASPKPQHF. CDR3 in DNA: TGTGCCAGTCCCAAACCCCAGCATTTT. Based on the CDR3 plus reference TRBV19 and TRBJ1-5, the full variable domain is DGGITQSPKYLFRKEGQNVTLSCEQNLNHDAMYWYRQDPGQGLRLIYYSQIVNDFQKGDIAEGYSVSREKKESFPLTVTSAQKNPTAFYLCASPKPQHFGDGTRLSIL.

The CDR3 nucleotides read TGTGCCAGCACCCCGTCAGGGGGATGGGCAGATACGCAGTATTTT. It yields the protein CASTPSGGWADTQYF. The chain uses TRBV6-5 and TRBJ2-3; 7 nucleotides line up with TRBD1. V lost 7 bases and J lost 4; bases outside the gene matches: 11. This CDR3 is built from 15 residues. Looked up from germline, CDR1 is MNHEY and CDR2 is SVGAGI.

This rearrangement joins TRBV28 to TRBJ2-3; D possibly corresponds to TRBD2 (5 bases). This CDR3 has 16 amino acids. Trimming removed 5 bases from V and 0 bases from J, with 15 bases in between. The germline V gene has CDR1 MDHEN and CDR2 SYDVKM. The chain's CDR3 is CASSPGIATSTDTQYF. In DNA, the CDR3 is TGTGCCAGCAGTCCCGGGATAGCGACTAGCACAGATACGCAGTATTTT.

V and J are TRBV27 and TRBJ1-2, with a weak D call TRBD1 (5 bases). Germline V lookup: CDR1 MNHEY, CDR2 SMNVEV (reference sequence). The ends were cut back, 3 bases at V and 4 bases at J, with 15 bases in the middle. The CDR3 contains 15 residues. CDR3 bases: TGTGCCAGCAGTTTGAATGCAGGGATTAGCTATGGCTACACCTTC. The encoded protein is CASSLNAGISYGYTF.

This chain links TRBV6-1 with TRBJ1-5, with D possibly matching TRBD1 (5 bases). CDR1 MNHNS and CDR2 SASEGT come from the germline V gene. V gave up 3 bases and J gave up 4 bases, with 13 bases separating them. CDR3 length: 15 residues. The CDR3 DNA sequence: TGTGCCAGCAGTGACCGAGGCGGGGGTAATCAGCCCCAGCATTTT. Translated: CASSDRGGGNQPQHF.

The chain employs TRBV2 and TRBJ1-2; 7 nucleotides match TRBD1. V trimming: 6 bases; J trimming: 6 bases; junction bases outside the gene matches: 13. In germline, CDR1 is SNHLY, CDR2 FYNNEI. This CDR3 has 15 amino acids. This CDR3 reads CASRLGQLALDGYTF. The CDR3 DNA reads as TGTGCCAGCAGGTTGGGACAGCTGGCTTTAGATGGCTACACCTTC. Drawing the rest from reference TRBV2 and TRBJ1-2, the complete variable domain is EPEVTQTPSHQVTQMGQEVILRCVPISNHLYFYWYRQILGQKVEFLVSFYNNEISEKSEIFDDQFSVERPDGSNFTLKIRSTKLEDSAMYFCASRLGQLALDGYTFGSGTRLTVV.

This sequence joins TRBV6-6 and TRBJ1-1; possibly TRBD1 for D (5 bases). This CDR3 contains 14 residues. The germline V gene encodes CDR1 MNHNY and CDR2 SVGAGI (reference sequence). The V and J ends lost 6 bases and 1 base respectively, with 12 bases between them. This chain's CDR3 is CASSPRQRNTEAFF. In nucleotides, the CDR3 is TGTGCCAGCAGCCCCCGACAGAGGAACACTGAAGCTTTCTTT.

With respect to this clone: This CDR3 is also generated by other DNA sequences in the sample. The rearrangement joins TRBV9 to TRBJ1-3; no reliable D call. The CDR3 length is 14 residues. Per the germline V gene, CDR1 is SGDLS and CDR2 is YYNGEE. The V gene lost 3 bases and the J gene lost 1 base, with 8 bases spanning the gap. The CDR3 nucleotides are TGTGCCAGCAGCGGAGGCGGGTCTGGAAACACCATATATTTT. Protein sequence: CASSGGGSGNTIYF. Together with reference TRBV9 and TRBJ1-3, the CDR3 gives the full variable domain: DSGVTQTPKHLITATGQRVTLRCSPRSGDLSVYWYQQSLDQGLQFLIQYYNGEERAKGNILERFSAQQFPDLHSELNLSSLELGDSALYFCASSGGGSGNTIYFGEGSWLTVV.

The CDR3, as DNA: TGTGCCAGCAGTTACTTATCCCGGGGTAATTCACCCCTCCACTTT. Protein sequence: CASSYLSRGNSPLHF. The rearrangement uses TRBV6-5 and TRBJ1-6; no firm D call. Between the trimmed V and J ends, which lost 1 base and 6 bases, there was a span of 10 bases. Germline V gene lookup returns CDR1 MNHEY and CDR2 SVGAGI. The CDR3 loop spans 15 amino acids.

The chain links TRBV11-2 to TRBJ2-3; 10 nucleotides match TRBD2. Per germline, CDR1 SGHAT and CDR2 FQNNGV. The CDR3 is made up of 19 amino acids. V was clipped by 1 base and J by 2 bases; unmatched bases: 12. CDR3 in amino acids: CASSLVTSGTNRVTDTQYF. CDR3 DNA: TGTGCCAGCAGCTTAGTTACTAGCGGGACCAATCGAGTCACAGATACGCAGTATTTT.

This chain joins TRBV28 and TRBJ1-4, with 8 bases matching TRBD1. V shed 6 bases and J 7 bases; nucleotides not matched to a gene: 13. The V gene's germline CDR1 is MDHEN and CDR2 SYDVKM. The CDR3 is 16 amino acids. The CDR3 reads CASRSTSDRAGEKLFF. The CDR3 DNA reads TGTGCCAGCAGATCTACCTCGGACAGGGCCGGTGAAAAACTGTTTTTT.

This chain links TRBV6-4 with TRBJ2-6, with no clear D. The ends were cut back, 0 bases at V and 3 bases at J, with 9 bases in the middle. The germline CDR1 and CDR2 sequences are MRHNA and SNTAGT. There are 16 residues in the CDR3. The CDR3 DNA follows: TGTGCCAGCAGTGACTCACAGACGGATGGGGCCAACGTCCTGACTTTC. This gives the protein CASSDSQTDGANVLTF.

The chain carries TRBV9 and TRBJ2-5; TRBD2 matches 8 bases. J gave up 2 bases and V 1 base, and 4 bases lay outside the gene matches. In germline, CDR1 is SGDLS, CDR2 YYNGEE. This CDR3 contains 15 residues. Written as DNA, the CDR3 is TGTGCCAGCAGCGTAAGCGGGGGCCTACAAGAGACCCAGTACTTC. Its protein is CASSVSGGLQETQYF.

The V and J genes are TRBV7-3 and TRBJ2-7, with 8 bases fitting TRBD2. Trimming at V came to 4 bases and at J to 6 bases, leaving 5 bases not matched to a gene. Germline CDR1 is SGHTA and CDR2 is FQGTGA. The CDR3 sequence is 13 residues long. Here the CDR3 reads CASSSGLAGEQYF. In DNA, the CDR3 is TGTGCCAGCAGCTCTGGACTAGCAGGCGAGCAGTACTTC.

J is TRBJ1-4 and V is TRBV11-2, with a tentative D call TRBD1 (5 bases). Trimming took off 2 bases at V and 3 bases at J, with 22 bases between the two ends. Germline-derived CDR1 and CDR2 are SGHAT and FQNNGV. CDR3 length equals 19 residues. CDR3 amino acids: CASSLSPGGRSGANEKLFF. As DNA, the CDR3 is TGTGCCAGCAGCTTATCCCCGGGGGGTCGTTCGGGGGCTAATGAAAAACTGTTTTTT. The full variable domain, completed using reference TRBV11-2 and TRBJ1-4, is EAGVAQSPRYKIIEKRQSVAFWCNPISGHATLYWYQQILGQGPKLLIQFQNNGVVDDSQLPKDRFSAERLKGVDSTLKIQPAKLEDSAVYLCASSLSPGGRSGANEKLFFGSGTQLSVL.

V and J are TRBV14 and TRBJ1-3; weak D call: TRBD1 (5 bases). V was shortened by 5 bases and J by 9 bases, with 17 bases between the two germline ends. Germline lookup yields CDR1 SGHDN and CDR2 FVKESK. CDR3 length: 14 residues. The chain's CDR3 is CASSSWGRSSTIYF. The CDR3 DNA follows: TGTGCCAGCAGCAGCTGGGGCCGGAGCAGCACCATATATTTT. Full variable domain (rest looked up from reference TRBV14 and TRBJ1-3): EAGVTQFPSHSVIEKGQTVTLRCDPISGHDNLYWYRRVMGKEIKFLLHFVKESKQDESGMPNNRFLAERTGGTYSTLKVQPAELEDSGVYFCASSSWGRSSTIYFGEGSWLTVV.

The CDR3 DNA follows: TGCGCCAGCAGTGACGCGACTGCTTCCCGCACAGATACGCAGTATTTT. Its protein is CASSDATASRTDTQYF. This chain uses TRBV10-1 with TRBJ2-3; D is unclear. The CDR3 covers 16 residues. The V end was cut by 3 bases, the J end by 1 base, with 14 bases between. Per germline, CDR1 WNHNN and CDR2 SYGVQD (reference sequence).

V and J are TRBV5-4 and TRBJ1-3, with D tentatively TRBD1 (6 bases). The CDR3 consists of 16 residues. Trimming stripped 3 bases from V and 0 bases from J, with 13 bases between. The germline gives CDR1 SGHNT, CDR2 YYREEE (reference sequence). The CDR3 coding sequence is TGTGCCAGCAGCTCTCCGACAGGACGCTCTGGAAACACCATATATTTT. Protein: CASSSPTGRSGNTIYF.

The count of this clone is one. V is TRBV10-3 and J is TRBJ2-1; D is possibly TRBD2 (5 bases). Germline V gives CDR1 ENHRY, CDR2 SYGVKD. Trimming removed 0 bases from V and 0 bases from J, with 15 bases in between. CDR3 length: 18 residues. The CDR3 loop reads CAISESLGNPSSYNEQFF. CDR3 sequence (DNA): TGTGCCATCAGTGAGTCTCTCGGGAATCCCAGCTCCTACAATGAGCAGTTCTTC.

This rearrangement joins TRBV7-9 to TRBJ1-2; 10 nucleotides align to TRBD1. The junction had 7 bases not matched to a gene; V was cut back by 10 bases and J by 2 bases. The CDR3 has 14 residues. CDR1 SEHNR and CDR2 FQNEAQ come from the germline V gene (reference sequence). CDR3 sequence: CATGTGASNYGYTF. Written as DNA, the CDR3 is TGTGCCACAGGGACAGGGGCCTCGAACTATGGCTACACCTTC.

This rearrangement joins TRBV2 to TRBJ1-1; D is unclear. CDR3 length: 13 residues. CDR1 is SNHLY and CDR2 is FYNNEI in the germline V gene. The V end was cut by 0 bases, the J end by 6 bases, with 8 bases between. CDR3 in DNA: TGTGCCAGCAGTGAAGCGGAGTATGCTGAAGCTTTCTTT. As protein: CASSEAEYAEAFF.

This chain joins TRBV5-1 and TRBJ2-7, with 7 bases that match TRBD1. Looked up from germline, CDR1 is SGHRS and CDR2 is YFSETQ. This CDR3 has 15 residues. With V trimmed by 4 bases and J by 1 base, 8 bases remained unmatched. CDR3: CASSITGVQSYEQYF. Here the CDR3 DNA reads TGCGCCAGCAGCATTACAGGGGTGCAGTCCTACGAGCAGTACTTC.

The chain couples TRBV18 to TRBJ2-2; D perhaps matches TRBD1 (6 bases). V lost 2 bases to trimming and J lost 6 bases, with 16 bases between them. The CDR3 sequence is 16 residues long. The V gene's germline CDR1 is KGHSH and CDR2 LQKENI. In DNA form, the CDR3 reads TGTGCCAGCTCACCATTCCAGGGGAAATTGGCCGGGGAGCTGTTTTTT. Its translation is CASSPFQGKLAGELFF.

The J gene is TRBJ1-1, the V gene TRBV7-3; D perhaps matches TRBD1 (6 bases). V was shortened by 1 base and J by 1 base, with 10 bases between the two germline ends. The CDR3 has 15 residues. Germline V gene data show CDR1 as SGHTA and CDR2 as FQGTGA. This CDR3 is CASSLNAGANTEAFF. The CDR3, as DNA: TGTGCCAGCAGCTTAAACGCAGGGGCGAACACTGAAGCTTTCTTT.